This TCR beta chain is drawn from a study of blood T cells in healthy people across ages. Study-level results: Correlation between TCR beta diversity and naive T cell percentage was strong.

The CDR3 loop spans 15 amino acids. The germline gives CDR1 SGHRS, CDR2 YFSETQ. Trimming took 2 bases from V and 3 from J, leaving 15 bases between them. A sample-barcoded 5' primer and a J-beta primer mix were used in a second PCR of roughly 7 to 12 cycles. TCRdb fed the 5' RACE reads into MiXCR, producing one record per CDR3 protein. This sample has hundreds of thousands of distinct CDR3 sequences, with more than 45% found just once. Many counts were recorded for this clonotype. Its antigen is unidentified. The sequence came from a woman of 80 years or more in good health. This chain links TRBV5-1 with TRBJ2-7, with a tentative D call TRBD1 (5 bases). The sequencing input was blood. CDR3 in DNA: TGCGCCAGCAGCTTAGGGCGGAGCAGGGACTACGAGCAGTACTTC. Translated, it gives CASSLGRSRDYEQYF.